The sequence of this T cell receptor (beta chain) was determined in a study of shared clonotypes between healthy human individuals. Whole-study results and caveats: Rarefaction showed that sequencing of sorted subsets was incomplete (despite large depth). The generation probabilities recorded for non-shared clonotypes fell below those of clonotypes shared by all four donors.

Regarding this clone: Its antigen is not known. The sample carries other DNA sequences with the same CDR3.

The data were produced by immunoSEQ multiplex PCR, yet TCRdb's version contains in-frame clones alone and is incomplete. The sample consists of around 2.5 million clones, over 85% of them appearing once. From germline, CDR1 is SQVTM and CDR2 ANQGSEA. The CDR3 totals 13 residues. V shed 4 bases, J shed 5 bases, and the junction held 4 bases outside the gene matches. The sample comprised naive CD4+ T cells from PBMCs. Regarding subset: CD45RA+ positively selected. The chain employs TRBV29-1 and TRBJ1-5, with 8 nucleotides matching TRBD1. This TCR was sampled from a man between 18 and 35 years old in good health. Some clones in this sample may be carry-over from other donors' samples. CDR3 nucleotides: TGCAGCGTTGCGGGGACAGGAGATCAGCCCCAGCATTTT. Protein sequence: CSVAGTGDQPQHF. The complete variable domain, with remaining parts taken from reference TRBV29-1 and TRBJ1-5, reads SAVISQKPSRDICQRGTSLTIQCQVDSQVTMMFWYRQQPGQSLTLIATANQGSEATYESGFVIDKFPISRPNLTFSTLTVSNMSPEDSSIYLCSVAGTGDQPQHFGDGTRLSIL.